This section outlines one T cell receptor (beta chain) sequence together with its context. Its matching antigen is unknown. This entry belongs to a study of identical twins' blood T cells. Study details: Some 50 million reads covered six alpha-chain and six beta-chain libraries.

MiXCR, run by TCRdb on the 5' RACE reads, gives a single entry per CDR3 protein. The data show 350,000 to 450,000 distinct CDR3 sequences, over 25% seen once. CDR1 and CDR2 from the germline V gene are MNHEY and SVGEGT. The CDR3 runs to 17 residues. The junction had 10 bases not matched to a gene; V was cut back by 2 bases and J by 4 bases. The study, taken as a whole, reports: Mainly, cloneset size products determined shared clonotypes, twins included.

The genes are TRBV6-2 or TRBV6-3 and TRBJ1-1; TRBD1 matches at 10 bases. The receptor was derived from a woman aged 18-50 years in good health. The specimen sequenced was PBMCs. The CDR3 spells CASSYPGDRGSRTEAFF. The CDR3 coding sequence is TGTGCCAGCAGTTACCCAGGGGACAGGGGAAGTCGCACTGAAGCTTTCTTT.